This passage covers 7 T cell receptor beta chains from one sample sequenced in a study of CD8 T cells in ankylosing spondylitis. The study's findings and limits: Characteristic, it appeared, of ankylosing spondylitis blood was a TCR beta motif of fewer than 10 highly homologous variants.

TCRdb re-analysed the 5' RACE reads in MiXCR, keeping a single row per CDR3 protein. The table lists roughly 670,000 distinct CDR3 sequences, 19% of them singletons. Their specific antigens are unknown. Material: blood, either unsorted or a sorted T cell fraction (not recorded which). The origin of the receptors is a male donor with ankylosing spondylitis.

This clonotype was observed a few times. DNA for the CDR3: TGCAGCGTACGGACTGATACCATGAATGAGCAGTTCTTC. It specifies CSVRTDTMNEQFF. This chain uses TRBV29-1 with TRBJ2-1; D is possibly TRBD2 (5 bases). Trimming took 6 bases from V and 7 from J, leaving 16 bases between them. In germline, CDR1 is SQVTM, CDR2 ANQGSEA. This CDR3 is built from 13 residues.

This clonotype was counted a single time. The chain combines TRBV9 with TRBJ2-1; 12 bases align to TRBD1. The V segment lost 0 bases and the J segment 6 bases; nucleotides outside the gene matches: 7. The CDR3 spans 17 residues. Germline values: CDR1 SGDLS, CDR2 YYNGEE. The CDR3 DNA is TGTGCCAGCAGCGTAGGGTCGGGACAGGGGGCAGTCAATGAGCAGTTCTTC. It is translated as CASSVGSGQGAVNEQFF.

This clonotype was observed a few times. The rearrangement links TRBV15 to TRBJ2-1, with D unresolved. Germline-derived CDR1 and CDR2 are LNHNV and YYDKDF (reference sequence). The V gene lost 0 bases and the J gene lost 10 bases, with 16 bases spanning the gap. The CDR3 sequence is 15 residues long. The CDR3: CATSRDFRPYGEQFF. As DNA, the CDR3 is TGTGCCACCAGCAGAGACTTTAGGCCCTATGGGGAGCAGTTCTTC.

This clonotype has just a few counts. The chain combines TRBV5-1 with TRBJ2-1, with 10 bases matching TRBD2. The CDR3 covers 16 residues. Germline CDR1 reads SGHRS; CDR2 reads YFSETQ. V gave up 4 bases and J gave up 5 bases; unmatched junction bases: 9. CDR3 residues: CASSILAGEGHNEQFF. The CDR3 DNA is TGCGCCAGCAGCATCCTAGCGGGAGAGGGTCACAATGAGCAGTTCTTC. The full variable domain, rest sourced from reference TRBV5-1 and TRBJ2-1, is KAGVTQTPRYLIKTRGQQVTLSCSPISGHRSVSWYQQTPGQGLQFLFEYFSETQRNKGNFPGRFSGRQFSNSRSEMNVSTLELGDSALYLCASSILAGEGHNEQFFGPGTRLTVL.

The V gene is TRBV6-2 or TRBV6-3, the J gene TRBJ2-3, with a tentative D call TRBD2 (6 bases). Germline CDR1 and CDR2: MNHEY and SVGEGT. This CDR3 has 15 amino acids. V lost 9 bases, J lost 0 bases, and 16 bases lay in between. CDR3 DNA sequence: TGTGCCAGTCGGAGGGGCCGGCAAAGCACAGATACGCAGTATTTT. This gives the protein CASRRGRQSTDTQYF.

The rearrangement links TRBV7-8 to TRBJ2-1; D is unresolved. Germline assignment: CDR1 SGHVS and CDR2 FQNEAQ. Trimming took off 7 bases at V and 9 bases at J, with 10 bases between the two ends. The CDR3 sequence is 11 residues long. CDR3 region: CASTAWGEQFF. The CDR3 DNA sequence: TGTGCCAGCACCGCGTGGGGTGAGCAGTTCTTC.

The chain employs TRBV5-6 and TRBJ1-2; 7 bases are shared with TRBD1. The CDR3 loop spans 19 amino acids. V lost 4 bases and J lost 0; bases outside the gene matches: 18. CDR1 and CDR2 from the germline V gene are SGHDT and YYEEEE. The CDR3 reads CASSLLLTGPPGANYGYTF. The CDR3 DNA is TGTGCCAGCAGCCTACTCTTGACAGGGCCACCCGGGGCTAACTATGGCTACACCTTC. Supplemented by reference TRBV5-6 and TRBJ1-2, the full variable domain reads DAGVTQSPTHLIKTRGQQVTLRCSPKSGHDTVSWYQQALGQGPQFIFQYYEEEERQRGNFPDRFSGHQFPNYSSELNVNALLLGDSALYLCASSLLLTGPPGANYGYTFGSGTRLTVV.